The 25 T cell receptor beta chains below come from one sample, sequenced in a study of shared T cell receptors in the human thymus. The repertoire was sequenced with immunoSEQ multiplex PCR; TCRdb's copy has only in-frame clones and lacks some. In the table there are about 380,000 clones, 95% of which are singletons. The specimen sequenced was thymocytes. The receptors here all came from a human donor.

The J gene is TRBJ2-7, the V gene TRBV7-6; 12 positions match TRBD2. The CDR3 is made up of 15 amino acids. CDR1 is SGHVS and CDR2 is FNYEAQ in the germline V gene. After removal of 5 bases from V and 1 base from J, the junction contained 3 bases not matched to a gene. CDR3 protein: CASSPLAGGSYEQYF. Here the CDR3 DNA reads TGTGCCAGCAGCCCTCTAGCGGGAGGGTCCTACGAGCAGTACTTC. Full variable domain (missing parts from reference TRBV7-6 and TRBJ2-7): GAGVSQSPRYKVTKRGQDVALRCDPISGHVSLYWYRQALGQGPEFLTYFNYEAQQDKSGLPNDRFSAERPEGSISTLTIQRTEQRDSAMYRCASSPLAGGSYEQYFGPGTRLTVT.

The chain employs TRBV9 and TRBJ1-1, with 9 bases lining up with TRBD1. V trimming: 4 bases; J trimming: 5 bases; junction bases outside the gene matches: 12. The CDR3 spans 16 residues. From germline, CDR1 is SGDLS and CDR2 YYNGEE. CDR3 nucleotides: TGTGCCAGCAGCTCCCGGACAGGGGTTTCCTGGACTGAAGCTTTCTTT. It is translated as CASSSRTGVSWTEAFF. The full variable domain, in which reference TRBV9 and TRBJ1-1 provide the parts outside the CDR3, is DSGVTQTPKHLITATGQRVTLRCSPRSGDLSVYWYQQSLDQGLQFLIQYYNGEERAKGNILERFSAQQFPDLHSELNLSSLELGDSALYFCASSSRTGVSWTEAFFGQGTRLTVV.

The rearrangement joins TRBV29-1 to TRBJ1-1; D unclear. Germline values: CDR1 SQVTM, CDR2 ANQGSEA. The CDR3 sequence is 14 residues long. Trimming pared 5 bases from V and 4 bases from J, leaving 17 bases between. CDR3: CSVTQRAGSTEAFF. CDR3 nucleotide sequence: TGCAGCGTTACCCAACGGGCCGGGAGCACTGAAGCTTTCTTT.

The rearrangement links TRBV28 to TRBJ1-5; D is uncertain. This CDR3 has 15 residues. Germline V gene sequence: CDR1 MDHEN, CDR2 SYDVKM. V was trimmed by 5 bases and J by 0 bases, leaving 11 bases between them. The CDR3 DNA follows: TGTGCCAGCAGTAATTCCGAGGGTAGCAATCAGCCCCAGCATTTT. It is translated as CASSNSEGSNQPQHF.

The chain is built from TRBV11-2 and TRBJ2-5, with 9 nucleotides matching TRBD2. Per germline, CDR1 SGHAT and CDR2 FQNNGV. This CDR3 region has 17 residues. After removal of 1 base from V and 1 base from J, the junction contained 7 bases not matched to a gene. The CDR3 is CASSLVETSGFQETQYF. In DNA form, the CDR3 reads TGTGCCAGCAGCTTAGTAGAGACTAGCGGCTTCCAAGAGACCCAGTACTTC.

The rearrangement uses TRBV27 and TRBJ1-2; maybe TRBD1 (6 bases). This CDR3 is 15 amino acids long. V lost 5 bases and J 3 bases, leaving 16 bases between the germline ends. Looked up from germline, CDR1 is MNHEY and CDR2 is SMNVEV (reference sequence). Written as DNA, the CDR3 is TGTGCCAGCAGTCCCAGGGGCTTTGGGGACTATGGCTACACCTTC. This encodes CASSPRGFGDYGYTF.

As concerns this clone: Additional DNA sequences in this sample encode the identical CDR3. This rearrangement joins TRBV27 to TRBJ2-1; tentative D call: TRBD1 (5 bases). V shed 5 bases and J shed 0 bases, with 8 bases lying between them. Germline V gene data show CDR1 as MNHEY and CDR2 as SMNVEV (reference sequence). The CDR3 has 14 amino acids. CDR3 sequence reads: CASSLRASYNEQFF. The DNA of the CDR3 is TGTGCCAGCAGTCTCAGGGCCTCCTACAATGAGCAGTTCTTC.

With respect to this clone: This sample also contains other DNA sequences that code for the same CDR3. The chain recombines TRBV27 with TRBJ1-1; no firm D call. Trimming stripped 3 bases from V and 1 base from J, with 6 bases between. The CDR3 is 13 residues long. CDR1 is MNHEY, CDR2 SMNVEV, per germline (reference sequence). The CDR3 nucleotides read TGTGCCAGCAGTTTCGGACCGAACACTGAAGCTTTCTTT. It translates to CASSFGPNTEAFF.

The V and J genes are TRBV6-5 and TRBJ1-2, with 11 positions matching TRBD1. Per germline, CDR1 MNHEY and CDR2 SVGAGI. The CDR3 extends over 15 amino acids. The V gene end was trimmed by 2 bases and the J gene end by 3 bases; junction bases not matched to a gene: 2. As DNA, the CDR3 is TGTGCCAGCAGTTACCTGGGACAGGGGGACTATGGCTACACCTTC. Its translation: CASSYLGQGDYGYTF.

The chain combines TRBV28 with TRBJ2-1; either TRBD1 or TRBD2 may supply D (6 bases each). The CDR3 is made up of 19 amino acids. Germline V gene lookup returns CDR1 MDHEN and CDR2 SYDVKM. Between the trimmed V and J ends, which lost 4 bases and 0 bases, there was a span of 22 bases. The chain's CDR3 is CASSYIQRRGDFSYNEQFF. The DNA of the CDR3 is TGTGCCAGCAGTTACATCCAGCGTAGGGGGGACTTCTCCTACAATGAGCAGTTCTTC.

The J gene is TRBJ2-3, the V gene TRBV7-9; the match to TRBD1 covers 11 bases. The ends lost 5 bases at V and 2 bases at J; junction bases unmatched: 6. Germline V gives CDR1 SEHNR, CDR2 FQNEAQ (reference sequence). This CDR3 spans 16 amino acids. The CDR3 DNA is TGTGCCAGCAGCCGACGGACAGGGGGCCACACAGATACGCAGTATTTT. Amino acid sequence: CASSRRTGGHTDTQYF.

The V gene is TRBV28, the J gene TRBJ1-4; TRBD1 aligns across 11 bases. The V gene end was trimmed by 2 bases and the J gene end by 7 bases; junction bases not matched to a gene: 0. From germline, CDR1 is MDHEN and CDR2 SYDVKM. The CDR3 sequence is 14 residues long. The CDR3 DNA reads TGTGCCAGCAGTTTAGGGACAGGGGGTGAAAAACTGTTTTTT. Protein sequence: CASSLGTGGEKLFF.

On this clone: Other DNA sequences of this sample code for an identical CDR3. The J gene is TRBJ2-7, the V gene TRBV30; TRBD2 aligns across 10 bases. The V gene end was trimmed by 2 bases and the J gene end by 0 bases; junction bases not matched to a gene: 7. This CDR3 region has 16 residues. CDR1 and CDR2 (germline): GTSNPN, SVGIG (reference sequence). This CDR3 reads CAWSHTPSGSSYEQYF. The CDR3 region has the DNA TGTGCCTGGAGTCACACCCCTAGCGGGAGCTCCTACGAGCAGTACTTC.

This clone was found once. The chain recombines TRBV20-1 with TRBJ1-1; no definite D call. Germline CDR1 is DFQATT and CDR2 is SNEGSKA (reference sequence). This CDR3 spans 10 amino acids. V was clipped by 2 bases and J by 5 bases, with 3 bases between them. The DNA for the CDR3 is TGCAGTGCTAGACTGACTGAAGCTTTCTTT. Protein sequence: CSARLTEAFF.

This clone came up once. The V gene is TRBV4-2, the J gene TRBJ2-7; D not certain. Between the trimmed V and J ends, which lost 0 bases and 4 bases, there was a span of 16 bases. This CDR3 has 16 residues. CDR1 is LGHNA and CDR2 is YNFKEQ in the germline V gene. CDR3 nucleotides: TGTGCCAGCAGCCAAGAAGGCCATCCAAACCTTTACGAGCAGTACTTC. Translated: CASSQEGHPNLYEQYF.

CDR3 coding DNA: TGTGCCAGCTCACCACGTACCGGGTGGAACACCGGGGAGCTGTTTTTT. Translation: CASSPRTGWNTGELFF. The V gene is TRBV18, the J gene TRBJ2-2; D is unresolved. Germline V CDR1 and CDR2: KGHSH, LQKENI. V shed 1 base and J shed 1 base, with 10 bases lying between them. This CDR3 comprises 16 residues.

This clone has only one observation. The chain joins TRBV18 to TRBJ2-1, with TRBD1 identical over 7 bases. Germline-derived CDR1 and CDR2 are KGHSH and LQKENI. V gave up 5 bases and J gave up 8 bases; unmatched junction bases: 9. CDR3 size: 14 residues. CDR3 region: CASSEINRGDEQFF. The DNA for the CDR3 is TGTGCCAGCTCAGAAATTAACAGGGGAGATGAGCAGTTCTTC.

This rearrangement joins TRBV7-9 to TRBJ2-7; D is unclear. Germline V gene data show CDR1 as SEHNR and CDR2 as FQNEAQ (reference sequence). The CDR3 spans 15 residues. The ends were cut back, 5 bases at V and 3 bases at J, with 17 bases in the middle. CDR3 residues: CASSRFSTGGYEQYF. The CDR3, as DNA: TGTGCCAGCAGCCGTTTCAGTACGGGCGGCTACGAGCAGTACTTC.

This rearrangement joins TRBV5-4 to TRBJ2-7; D is unresolved. The CDR3 has 12 residues. CDR1 and CDR2 from the germline V gene are SGHNT and YYREEE (reference sequence). Trimming stripped 1 base from V and 6 bases from J, with 8 bases between. The CDR3 nucleotides read TGTGCCAGCAGCTTGCGTCAGTCCGAGCAGTACTTC. It translates to CASSLRQSEQYF.

The chain links TRBV5-1 to TRBJ1-1; TRBD1 agrees at 8 bases. CDR1 and CDR2 from the germline V gene are SGHRS and YFSETQ. J gave up 8 bases and V 4 bases, and 13 bases lay outside the gene matches. CDR3 length: 15 residues. The CDR3 nucleotides are TGCGCCAGCAGCCGTCGACAGGGGTCAAGGTCAGAAGCTTTCTTT. Amino acids: CASSRRQGSRSEAFF.

This clone was recorded only once. The rearrangement links TRBV5-4 to TRBJ2-1; possible D gene TRBD2, 5 bases. V was pared by 0 bases and J by 9 bases, with 10 bases between. The CDR3 covers 13 residues. Germline-derived CDR1 and CDR2 are SGHNT and YYREEE (reference sequence). CDR3 nucleotides: TGTGCCAGCAGCTTGGCGAGGGTGAGTGAGCAGTTCTTC. Translation gives CASSLARVSEQFF.

The rearrangement uses TRBV5-4 and TRBJ2-1; TRBD2 matches at 12 bases. The CDR3 sequence is 16 residues long. Germline assignment: CDR1 SGHNT and CDR2 YYREEE (reference sequence). Trimming removed 5 bases from V and 12 bases from J; junction bases left unmatched: 15. Here the CDR3 reads CASRERLAGVDRRQFF. The CDR3 DNA sequence: TGTGCCAGCAGAGAGAGACTAGCGGGAGTTGATCGGAGGCAGTTCTTC.

The chain recombines TRBV7-9 with TRBJ2-5; D is uncertain. The V gene's germline CDR1 is SEHNR and CDR2 FQNEAQ (reference sequence). V lost 3 bases and J lost 4, with 3 bases in between. The CDR3 runs to 11 residues. The CDR3, as DNA: TGTGCCAGCAGCTTCCGAGAGACCCAGTACTTC. It yields the protein CASSFRETQYF. The whole variable domain, filled in from reference TRBV7-9 and TRBJ2-5, reads DTGVSQNPRHKITKRGQNVTFRCDPISEHNRLYWYRQTLGQGPEFLTYFQNEAQLEKSRLLSDRFSAERPKGSFSTLEIQRTEQGDSAMYLCASSFRETQYFGPGTRLLVL.

This chain joins TRBV14 and TRBJ2-7; D ambiguous. Trimming removed 4 bases at V and 3 bases at J, with 16 bases between. There are 15 residues in the CDR3. Germline V lookup: CDR1 SGHDN, CDR2 FVKESK. CDR3 protein: CASSRSKGPNYEQYF. The CDR3 coding sequence is TGTGCCAGCAGCCGCTCAAAAGGACCTAACTACGAGCAGTACTTC.

The V gene is TRBV25-1, the J gene TRBJ1-1, with D perhaps TRBD1 (6 bases). V was clipped by 4 bases and J by 6 bases, with 15 bases between them. Germline V gene data show CDR1 as MGHDK and CDR2 as SYGVNS. This CDR3 is 14 amino acids long. The CDR3 bases are TGTGCCAGCAGTGGAGGACAGCATGAACCTGAAGCTTTCTTT. Translation gives CASSGGQHEPEAFF.